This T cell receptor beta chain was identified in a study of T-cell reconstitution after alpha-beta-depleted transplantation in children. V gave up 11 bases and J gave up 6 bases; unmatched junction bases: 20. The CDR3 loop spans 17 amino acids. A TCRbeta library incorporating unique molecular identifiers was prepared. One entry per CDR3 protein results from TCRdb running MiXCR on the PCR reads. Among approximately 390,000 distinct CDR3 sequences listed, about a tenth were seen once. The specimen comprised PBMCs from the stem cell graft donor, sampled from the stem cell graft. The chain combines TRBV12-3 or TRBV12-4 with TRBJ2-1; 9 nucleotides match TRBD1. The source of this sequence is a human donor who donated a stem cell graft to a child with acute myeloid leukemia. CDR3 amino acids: CAFSLGDREYSSNEQFF. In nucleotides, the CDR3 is TGTGCCTTCAGTTTGGGGGACAGGGAGTACTCGAGCAATGAGCAGTTCTTC.